A selection of T cell receptor beta chains follows, all from one sample in a study of identical twins. From the 5' RACE reads, TCRdb called clonotypes with MiXCR, one entry per CDR3 protein. The data show 450,000 or so distinct CDR3 sequences, roughly an eighth seen once. This sample also belongs to another study, concerning yellow fever vaccine responses in identical twins.

The sequencing sample was made of CD4+ T cells sorted from blood. The receptor set was obtained from a woman aged 18-35 years in good health. CDR3s include the opening cysteine and the closing phenylalanine or tryptophan. Each record gives: J gene, clone size, V gene, D gene, CDR3 protein, CDR3 DNA. A D gene is named only where the DNA matches it firmly. Some rows mark clone size as missing; the rest say once, few, many or name a class of expanded clone.

j_gene: TRBJ2-7
abundance: .
v_gene: TRBV11-2
d_gene: .
CDR3aa: CASSFTRLYEQYF
CDR3nt: TGTGCCAGCAGCTTTACCAGACTCTACGAGCAGTACTTC

j_gene: TRBJ2-3
abundance: .
v_gene: TRBV28
d_gene: .
CDR3aa: CASSLGVLGGDTQYF
CDR3nt: TGTGCCAGCAGTTTAGGAGTTTTAGGTGGAGATACGCAGTATTTT

j_gene: TRBJ2-2
abundance: .
v_gene: TRBV12-3/TRBV12-4
d_gene: TRBD2
CDR3aa: CASTPRASGAGELFF
CDR3nt: TGTGCCAGCACCCCCCGGGCTAGCGGGGCCGGGGAGCTGTTTTTT

j_gene: TRBJ2-3
abundance: few
v_gene: TRBV20-1
d_gene: .
CDR3aa: CSPEARTDTQYF
CDR3nt: TGCAGCCCGGAGGCACGCACAGATACGCAGTATTTT

j_gene: TRBJ2-1
abundance: .
v_gene: TRBV7-9
d_gene: TRBD2
CDR3aa: CASNKLAGDRDEQFF
CDR3nt: TGTGCCAGCAACAAGTTAGCGGGAGATCGGGATGAGCAGTTCTTC

j_gene: TRBJ2-3
abundance: .
v_gene: TRBV20-1
d_gene: TRBD2
CDR3aa: CSAHLAGGTDTQYF
CDR3nt: TGCAGTGCCCACCTAGCGGGAGGCACAGATACGCAGTATTTT

j_gene: TRBJ1-6
abundance: few
v_gene: TRBV12-3/TRBV12-4
d_gene: .
CDR3aa: CASSSQGVGETPLHF
CDR3nt: TGTGCCAGCAGTTCTCAAGGGGTAGGCGAAACACCCCTCCACTTT

j_gene: TRBJ1-1
abundance: .
v_gene: TRBV6-5
d_gene: .
CDR3aa: CASSYSISGTMNTEAFF
CDR3nt: TGTGCCAGCAGTTACTCGATTTCAGGCACCATGAACACTGAAGCTTTCTTT

j_gene: TRBJ1-3
abundance: few
v_gene: TRBV9
d_gene: TRBD1
CDR3aa: CASSADTGGLSGNTIYF
CDR3nt: TGTGCCAGCAGCGCGGACACAGGGGGACTCTCTGGAAACACCATATATTTT

j_gene: TRBJ2-7
abundance: few
v_gene: TRBV20-1
d_gene: .
CDR3aa: CSAGPSSYEQYF
CDR3nt: TGCAGTGCAGGGCCAAGCTCCTACGAGCAGTACTTC

j_gene: TRBJ1-1
abundance: few
v_gene: TRBV4-1
d_gene: .
CDR3aa: CASSQYNSVGDPFF
CDR3nt: TGCGCCAGCAGCCAGTACAACAGCGTGGGGGATCCTTTCTTT

j_gene: TRBJ2-1
abundance: few
v_gene: TRBV4-2
d_gene: .
CDR3aa: CASSQGGGAALHNEQFF
CDR3nt: TGTGCCAGCAGCCAGGGGGGAGGTGCGGCCCTACACAATGAGCAGTTCTTC

j_gene: TRBJ2-7
abundance: .
v_gene: TRBV6-2/TRBV6-3
d_gene: TRBD1
CDR3aa: CASSSGRGYEQYF
CDR3nt: TGTGCCAGCAGTTCCGGCAGGGGGTACGAGCAGTACTTC

j_gene: TRBJ2-7
abundance: few
v_gene: TRBV3-1
d_gene: TRBD1
CDR3aa: CASSQDTGTASYEQYF
CDR3nt: TGTGCCAGCAGCCAAGACACCGGGACAGCCTCCTACGAGCAGTACTTC

j_gene: TRBJ2-3
abundance: .
v_gene: TRBV2
d_gene: TRBD2
CDR3aa: CASSSGGLPNTQYF
CDR3nt: TGTGCCAGCAGTAGCGGGGGTCTTCCAAATACGCAGTATTTT

j_gene: TRBJ2-2
abundance: many
v_gene: TRBV7-2
d_gene: .
CDR3aa: CASSLDGYTGELFF
CDR3nt: TGTGCCAGCAGCTTGGACGGATACACCGGGGAGCTGTTTTTT

j_gene: TRBJ2-5
abundance: many
v_gene: TRBV20-1
d_gene: .
CDR3aa: CSARVGMETQYF
CDR3nt: TGCAGTGCTAGAGTCGGTATGGAGACCCAGTACTTC

j_gene: TRBJ2-6
abundance: few
v_gene: TRBV6-5
d_gene: .
CDR3aa: CASSYSIGDSGANVLTF
CDR3nt: TGTGCCAGCAGTTACTCGATTGGGGACTCTGGGGCCAACGTCCTGACTTTC

j_gene: TRBJ2-5
abundance: few
v_gene: TRBV2
d_gene: TRBD2
CDR3aa: CASSVSGLAGEVETQYF
CDR3nt: TGTGCCAGCAGTGTCTCAGGACTAGCGGGGGAAGTGGAGACCCAGTACTTC

j_gene: TRBJ2-1
abundance: .
v_gene: TRBV6-2/TRBV6-3
d_gene: .
CDR3aa: CASRPRWEERYNEQFF
CDR3nt: TGTGCCAGCCGCCCCAGGTGGGAGGAGCGTTACAATGAGCAGTTCTTC

j_gene: TRBJ2-5
abundance: many
v_gene: TRBV27
d_gene: .
CDR3aa: CASTSFGAARETQYF
CDR3nt: TGTGCCAGCACTTCATTTGGGGCAGCACGGGAGACCCAGTACTTC

j_gene: TRBJ2-3
abundance: .
v_gene: TRBV7-2
d_gene: TRBD2
CDR3aa: CASSTTSGKGADTQYF
CDR3nt: TGTGCCAGCAGTACGACTAGCGGGAAAGGAGCAGATACGCAGTATTTT

j_gene: TRBJ2-1
abundance: few
v_gene: TRBV29-1
d_gene: TRBD1
CDR3aa: CSVEKGQGADEQFF
CDR3nt: TGCAGCGTTGAAAAGGGACAGGGGGCTGATGAGCAGTTCTTC

j_gene: TRBJ2-4
abundance: .
v_gene: TRBV12-3/TRBV12-4
d_gene: TRBD1
CDR3aa: CASSPTGGRNIQYF
CDR3nt: TGTGCCAGCAGCCCGACAGGGGGACGAAACATTCAGTACTTC

j_gene: TRBJ2-1
abundance: .
v_gene: TRBV7-2
d_gene: .
CDR3aa: CASSLAFREQFF
CDR3nt: TGTGCCAGCAGCTTAGCTTTCCGGGAGCAGTTCTTC

j_gene: TRBJ2-3
abundance: few
v_gene: TRBV9
d_gene: .
CDR3aa: CASSVELNAPTDTQYF
CDR3nt: TGTGCCAGCAGCGTAGAGCTAAATGCTCCCACAGATACGCAGTATTTT

j_gene: TRBJ1-6
abundance: few
v_gene: TRBV2
d_gene: .
CDR3aa: CASRFQLVNNSPLHF
CDR3nt: TGTGCCAGCAGATTCCAACTGGTGAATAATTCACCCCTCCACTTT

j_gene: TRBJ2-7
abundance: few
v_gene: TRBV4-2
d_gene: .
CDR3aa: CASSHSSSGSYEQYF
CDR3nt: TGTGCCAGCAGCCATTCATCCAGCGGCTCCTACGAGCAGTACTTC

j_gene: TRBJ2-5
abundance: few
v_gene: TRBV7-9
d_gene: TRBD2
CDR3aa: CASSLPSGLVGQETQYF
CDR3nt: TGTGCCAGCAGCTTGCCTAGCGGGCTTGTCGGCCAAGAGACCCAGTACTTC

j_gene: TRBJ2-3
abundance: few
v_gene: TRBV12-3/TRBV12-4
d_gene: .
CDR3aa: CASSGYAQADTQYF
CDR3nt: TGTGCCAGCAGCGGGTACGCGCAGGCCGATACGCAGTATTTT

j_gene: TRBJ2-3
abundance: many
v_gene: TRBV12-3/TRBV12-4
d_gene: TRBD2
CDR3aa: CASSLVERGATDTQYF
CDR3nt: TGTGCCAGCAGTTTAGTAGAGCGGGGGGCCACAGATACGCAGTATTTT

j_gene: TRBJ2-1
abundance: few
v_gene: TRBV20-1
d_gene: TRBD2
CDR3aa: CSASPTGTSSYEQFF
CDR3nt: TGCAGTGCTAGTCCAACCGGGACTAGTAGCTATGAGCAGTTCTTC

j_gene: TRBJ2-5
abundance: few
v_gene: TRBV24-1
d_gene: .
CDR3aa: CATSYSEQETQYF
CDR3nt: TGTGCCACCAGCTACAGCGAACAAGAGACCCAGTACTTC

j_gene: TRBJ2-1
abundance: .
v_gene: TRBV29-1
d_gene: .
CDR3aa: CSVGDYPQNNEQFF
CDR3nt: TGCAGCGTAGGCGACTATCCCCAGAACAATGAGCAGTTCTTC

j_gene: TRBJ2-5
abundance: few
v_gene: TRBV27
d_gene: .
CDR3aa: CASSTRAGFFQETQYF
CDR3nt: TGTGCCAGCAGTACCCGGGCAGGGTTCTTCCAAGAGACCCAGTACTTC

j_gene: TRBJ1-1
abundance: .
v_gene: TRBV6-1
d_gene: TRBD1
CDR3aa: CASRPPTGRNTEAFF
CDR3nt: TGTGCCAGCAGACCACCGACAGGGCGGAACACTGAAGCTTTCTTT

j_gene: TRBJ2-2
abundance: few
v_gene: TRBV11-2
d_gene: .
CDR3aa: CASSLSRNTGELFF
CDR3nt: TGTGCCAGCAGCTTGTCCAGGAACACCGGGGAGCTGTTTTTT

j_gene: TRBJ2-5
abundance: many
v_gene: TRBV11-2
d_gene: .
CDR3aa: CASSFGVQETQYF
CDR3nt: TGTGCCAGCAGTTTCGGGGTACAAGAGACCCAGTACTTC

j_gene: TRBJ2-1
abundance: .
v_gene: TRBV2
d_gene: TRBD2
CDR3aa: CASSEALTSVGEQFF
CDR3nt: TGTGCCAGCAGTGAAGCGCTTACTAGCGTTGGTGAGCAGTTCTTC

j_gene: TRBJ1-1
abundance: few
v_gene: TRBV12-3/TRBV12-4
d_gene: .
CDR3aa: CASSVDTNTEAFF
CDR3nt: TGTGCCAGCAGTGTGGACACGAACACTGAAGCTTTCTTT

j_gene: TRBJ1-1
abundance: .
v_gene: TRBV20-1
d_gene: .
CDR3aa: CSATGAGTEAFF
CDR3nt: TGCAGTGCTACGGGGGCAGGGACTGAAGCTTTCTTT

j_gene: TRBJ2-3
abundance: .
v_gene: TRBV6-2/TRBV6-3
d_gene: .
CDR3aa: CASSYSEVVTDTQYF
CDR3nt: TGTGCCAGCAGTTACTCGGAGGTAGTCACAGATACGCAGTATTTT

j_gene: TRBJ2-5
abundance: few
v_gene: TRBV19
d_gene: TRBD2
CDR3aa: CASSLSRGTSGETQYF
CDR3nt: TGTGCCAGTAGTCTCTCCCGGGGGACTAGTGGCGAGACCCAGTACTTC

j_gene: TRBJ2-2
abundance: few
v_gene: TRBV28
d_gene: .
CDR3aa: CASTLQGGGELFF
CDR3nt: TGTGCCAGCACCCTACAGGGAGGGGGGGAGCTGTTTTTT

j_gene: TRBJ2-5
abundance: .
v_gene: TRBV28
d_gene: .
CDR3aa: CASSSTAGWWETQYF
CDR3nt: TGTGCCAGCAGTTCTACGGCGGGATGGTGGGAGACCCAGTACTTC

j_gene: TRBJ2-7
abundance: .
v_gene: TRBV7-6
d_gene: .
CDR3aa: CASSPKGTSSYEQYF
CDR3nt: TGTGCCAGCAGCCCAAAGGGTACTAGCTCCTACGAGCAGTACTTC

j_gene: TRBJ2-1
abundance: few
v_gene: TRBV10-3
d_gene: .
CDR3aa: CAISRGHRLLNEQFF
CDR3nt: TGTGCCATCTCCCGGGGGCACCGGCTTCTAAATGAGCAGTTCTTC

j_gene: TRBJ2-7
abundance: many
v_gene: TRBV29-1
d_gene: .
CDR3aa: CSVEGRRHPYEQYF
CDR3nt: TGCAGCGTTGAGGGCAGGCGACATCCCTACGAGCAGTACTTC

j_gene: TRBJ2-7
abundance: .
v_gene: TRBV4-1
d_gene: .
CDR3aa: CASSQIDMGFGTNEQYF
CDR3nt: TGCGCCAGCAGCCAAATCGATATGGGGTTTGGTACCAACGAGCAGTACTTC

j_gene: TRBJ1-6
abundance: .
v_gene: TRBV9
d_gene: .
CDR3aa: CASSARVANSPLHF
CDR3nt: TGTGCCAGCAGCGCCAGGGTTGCCAATTCACCCCTCCACTTT

j_gene: TRBJ2-3
abundance: .
v_gene: TRBV5-1
d_gene: TRBD2
CDR3aa: CASSLNRRGPGGDTDTQYF
CDR3nt: TGCGCCAGCAGCTTGAATCGTCGTGGTCCGGGGGGAGACACAGATACGCAGTATTTT

j_gene: TRBJ2-3
abundance: .
v_gene: TRBV20-1
d_gene: .
CDR3aa: CSATLVGTSTDTQYF
CDR3nt: TGCAGTGCTACGCTAGTCGGGACAAGCACAGATACGCAGTATTTT

j_gene: TRBJ1-2
abundance: many
v_gene: TRBV12-3/TRBV12-4
d_gene: .
CDR3aa: CASSPRLRVNGYTF
CDR3nt: TGTGCCAGCAGCCCCCGATTGAGGGTTAATGGCTACACCTTC

j_gene: TRBJ2-7
abundance: few
v_gene: TRBV5-5
d_gene: .
CDR3aa: CASSFFLQGVYEQYF
CDR3nt: TGTGCCAGCAGCTTTTTTCTCCAGGGCGTATACGAGCAGTACTTC

j_gene: TRBJ2-5
abundance: few
v_gene: TRBV5-1
d_gene: .
CDR3aa: CASSLNTERRETQYF
CDR3nt: TGCGCCAGCAGCTTGAATACGGAGCGGCGGGAGACCCAGTACTTC

j_gene: TRBJ1-2
abundance: few
v_gene: TRBV5-1
d_gene: .
CDR3aa: CASSLEAGRSITF
CDR3nt: TGCGCCAGCAGCTTGGAGGCAGGGAGGTCTATCACCTTC

j_gene: TRBJ1-5
abundance: many
v_gene: TRBV28
d_gene: .
CDR3aa: CASSLTGGQPQHF
CDR3nt: TGTGCCAGCAGTTTGACCGGGGGTCAGCCCCAGCATTTT

j_gene: TRBJ2-3
abundance: .
v_gene: TRBV20-1
d_gene: TRBD1
CDR3aa: CSATRQGATALDTQYF
CDR3nt: TGCAGTGCTACCAGACAGGGGGCGACGGCGTTAGATACGCAGTATTTT

j_gene: TRBJ2-7
abundance: .
v_gene: TRBV3-1
d_gene: TRBD1
CDR3aa: CASSWGTGLSLEQYF
CDR3nt: TGTGCCAGCAGTTGGGGGACAGGTCTCTCGCTCGAGCAGTACTTC

j_gene: TRBJ2-7
abundance: .
v_gene: TRBV28
d_gene: TRBD1
CDR3aa: CASSPLTGPAYEQYF
CDR3nt: TGTGCCAGCAGCCCATTGACAGGGCCGGCCTACGAGCAGTACTTC